The 16 T cell receptor beta chains listed next were all sequenced from one sample in a study of shared clonotypes between healthy human individuals (dated by TCRdb to 2020 to 2021). Receptor libraries were prepared by the immunoSEQ multiplex PCR assay. TCRdb took this table from immuneACCESS and kept in-frame rearrangements with V and J called. Such tables lack part of the clones; where checked against another copy, unresolved V genes explain under half of the gap, and the rest is unexplained. This sample has just over 2,000,000 clones in its table, and 90% to 95% of those were observed once. About 0.13% of the sample goes to the ten largest clones. Sequencing was performed on naive CD4+ T cells sorted from blood. The cell subset or site label for this specimen denotes: CD45RA+ positively selected. Receptors originate from a man between 18 and 29 years old in good health.

This clone was detected once. This chain joins TRBV9 and TRBJ1-2; no firm D call. V lost 3 bases, J lost 4 bases, and 13 bases lay in between. The V gene's germline CDR1 is SGDLS and CDR2 YYNGEE. There are 14 residues in the CDR3. CDR3 coding DNA: TGTGCCAGCAGCGACAGAAGCTTGGGCTATGGCTACACCTTC. Its translation: CASSDRSLGYGYTF.

The CDR3 protein is CASSQDGEGGGSTDTQYF. The CDR3 bases are TGCGCCAGCAGCCAAGATGGGGAGGGCGGCGGGAGCACAGATACGCAGTATTTT. This chain links TRBV4-3 with TRBJ2-3; 7 nucleotides match TRBD2. Per germline, CDR1 LGHNA and CDR2 YSLEER. CDR3 length: 18 amino acids. Losses at the gene ends were 0 bases for V and 0 bases for J; bases not matched to a gene: 9.

V is TRBV18 and J is TRBJ2-1; weak D call: TRBD1 (7 bases). The CDR3 length is 15 residues. V dropped 5 bases and J dropped 6 bases, with 17 bases sitting between them. Germline loops: CDR1 KGHSH, CDR2 LQKENI. CDR3: CASSSAGQGGNEQFF. CDR3 DNA: TGTGCCAGCTCAAGTGCGGGGCAGGGGGGCAATGAGCAGTTCTTC.

V gene TRBV9 combines with J gene TRBJ2-7; D tentatively reads TRBD1 or TRBD2 (5 bases each). The CDR3 sequence is 14 residues long. The germline V and J ends were trimmed by 4 bases and 2 bases, with 13 bases remaining between them. Germline-derived CDR1 and CDR2 are SGDLS and YYNGEE. The CDR3 sequence: CASSSRDGAYEQYF. The CDR3 nucleotides read TGTGCCAGCAGCAGCCGGGACGGCGCCTACGAGCAGTACTTC.

V and J are TRBV15 and TRBJ1-5; the D is unclear. The V end was cut by 6 bases, the J end by 0 bases, with 9 bases between. Germline loops: CDR1 LNHNV, CDR2 YYDKDF (reference sequence). The CDR3 spans 14 residues. CDR3 DNA sequence: TGTGCCACCAGTTTTTCCTATAGCAATCAGCCCCAGCATTTT. It translates to CATSFSYSNQPQHF.

This chain uses TRBV14 with TRBJ1-1; 9 positions match TRBD1. Trimming took 4 bases from V and 9 from J; bases not matched to a gene: 6. Germline values: CDR1 SGHDN, CDR2 FVKESK. The CDR3 is made up of 13 amino acids. CDR3 sequence reads: CASSLPGTGKAFF. The DNA for the CDR3 is TGTGCCAGCAGCCTCCCTGGGACAGGGAAAGCTTTCTTT.

CDR3 amino acids: CAISPTIPPANYGYTF. The CDR3 DNA reads TGTGCCATCAGCCCAACGATCCCCCCTGCTAACTATGGCTACACCTTC. The V gene is TRBV10-3, the J gene TRBJ1-2, with D unclear. V was shortened by 6 bases and J by 0 bases, with 17 bases between the two germline ends. The CDR3 loop spans 16 amino acids. The germline V gene has CDR1 ENHRY and CDR2 SYGVKD.

The J gene is TRBJ2-6, the V gene TRBV7-9; TRBD1 agrees at 9 bases. The germline gives CDR1 SEHNR, CDR2 FQNEAQ (reference sequence). The CDR3 covers 15 residues. The V segment lost 4 bases and the J segment 4 bases; nucleotides outside the gene matches: 2. CDR3 in amino acids: CASSWTGVGANVLTF. In DNA, the CDR3 is TGTGCCAGCAGCTGGACAGGGGTAGGGGCCAACGTCCTGACTTTC.

On this clone: This CDR3 is also generated by other DNA sequences in the sample. This rearrangement joins TRBV5-1 to TRBJ1-4; D unresolved. Germline V gene sequence: CDR1 SGHRS, CDR2 YFSETQ. V was cut by 0 bases and J by 3 bases, with 6 bases left in between. CDR3 length: 14 residues. In DNA, the CDR3 is TGCGCCAGCAGCTTGGGTGGAGCTAATGAAAAACTGTTTTTT. This translates into CASSLGGANEKLFF.

The chain uses TRBV6-5 and TRBJ2-2; the D gene is possibly TRBD2 (5 bases). The CDR3 sequence is 15 residues long. Germline CDR1 and CDR2: MNHEY and SVGAGI. The V and J ends lost 1 base and 6 bases respectively, with 12 bases between them. In DNA form, the CDR3 reads TGTGCCAGCAGTTACTTTCCGCTAGCATCCGGGGAGCTGTTTTTT. Protein sequence: CASSYFPLASGELFF.

The V call is TRBV29-1, the J call TRBJ2-7; possible D gene TRBD1, 6 bases. The V end lost 6 bases, the J end lost 9 bases, and 21 bases lay between the germline ends. Per the germline V gene, CDR1 is SQVTM and CDR2 is ANQGSEA. This CDR3 region has 13 residues. The CDR3: CSVGAMDGSPQYF. CDR3 DNA: TGCAGCGTGGGGGCCATGGACGGATCCCCGCAGTACTTC.

Note on this clone: Other DNA variants within this sample encode the same CDR3. This chain joins TRBV5-1 and TRBJ2-1; no firm D call. The germline gives CDR1 SGHRS, CDR2 YFSETQ. The CDR3 covers 15 residues. Between the trimmed V and J ends, which lost 0 bases and 0 bases, there was a span of 7 bases. CDR3 in DNA: TGCGCCAGCAGCTTGGCGTCGGGCTCCTACAATGAGCAGTTCTTC. This codes for CASSLASGSYNEQFF. The full variable domain, rest sourced from reference TRBV5-1 and TRBJ2-1, is KAGVTQTPRYLIKTRGQQVTLSCSPISGHRSVSWYQQTPGQGLQFLFEYFSETQRNKGNFPGRFSGRQFSNSRSEMNVSTLELGDSALYLCASSLASGSYNEQFFGPGTRLTVL.

The chain uses TRBV27 and TRBJ1-2, with 7 bases fitting TRBD1. J gave up 4 bases and V 6 bases, and 5 bases lay outside the gene matches. This CDR3 comprises 13 residues. CDR1 MNHEY and CDR2 SMNVEV come from the germline V gene (reference sequence). The CDR3 DNA reads TGTGCCAGCAGCCGGGACAGCCGCTATGGCTACACCTTC. Translated, it gives CASSRDSRYGYTF.

The genes are TRBV9 and TRBJ2-1; 8 bases line up with TRBD1. This CDR3 region has 15 residues. The V segment lost 1 base and the J segment 4 bases; nucleotides outside the gene matches: 4. CDR1 SGDLS and CDR2 YYNGEE come from the germline V gene. CDR3 coding DNA: TGTGCCAGCAGCGTACGGACAGGGTTTTACAATGAGCAGTTCTTC. Translating it yields CASSVRTGFYNEQFF.

V gene TRBV19 combines with J gene TRBJ2-3, with unresolved D. Trimming stripped 5 bases from V and 0 bases from J, with 15 bases between. Germline CDR1 LNHDA, CDR2 SQIVND (reference sequence). This CDR3 region has 16 residues. The CDR3 region is CASSPPPGISTDTQYF. Here the CDR3 DNA reads TGTGCCAGTAGTCCCCCTCCGGGTATTAGCACAGATACGCAGTATTTT.

V is TRBV5-1 and J is TRBJ2-2, with 7 bases that match TRBD1. V was clipped by 3 bases and J by 7 bases; unmatched bases: 3. The germline V gene has CDR1 SGHRS and CDR2 YFSETQ. The CDR3 contains 13 residues. As DNA, the CDR3 is TGCGCCAGCAGCTCACAGGGGTTCGGGGAGCTGTTTTTT. It specifies CASSSQGFGELFF.